This T cell receptor (beta chain) was obtained from a study of T cell responses to AZD1222 COVID-19 vaccine. Clones were sequenced by immunoSEQ multiplex PCR, and TCRdb holds only the in-frame ones, with some missing. The profile shows some 80,000 clones, about three quarters of them singletons. Findings of the study overall: Samples come after the peak T cell response, not at day 14. Spike-specific TCR breadth and depth grew following two AZD1222 doses. Females made up more of the donors, who were largely white British, and clonal diversity may have come out too low. CD4 TCRs associated with vaccination spanned spike, dominating at 160-218 and 743-854.

V trimming: 8 bases; J trimming: 5 bases; junction bases outside the gene matches: 10. Germline loops: CDR1 SGHRS, CDR2 YFSETQ. The CDR3 sequence is 15 residues long. Comment on this clone: Antigen: not known.

This TCR was sampled from an adult who received the MenACWY meningococcal vaccine as a control. The V gene is TRBV5-1, the J gene TRBJ1-6; 7 bases are shared with TRBD1. The sample in question was peripheral blood, obtained 28 days after the second dose of the MenACWY control vaccine. The CDR3 region has the DNA TGCGCCAGTTCGACAGGGAATCTAAATAATTCACCCCTCCACTTT. This codes for CASSTGNLNNSPLHF.